Listed below are T cell receptor beta chains from one sample, sequenced in a study of CD8+CD57+ T cells in acquired aplastic anemia. TCRdb re-analysed the reads in MiXCR, keeping a single row per CDR3 protein. The sample consists of some 180,000 distinct CDR3 sequences, roughly 65% of them appearing once. The sample comprised sorted CD4+, CD8+, or CD8+CD57+ T cells (not recorded which) from PBMCs. The receptors derive from a human donor with aplastic anemia. The CDR3 runs from the conserved cysteine through the conserved F or W. A D gene is named only where the DNA matches it firmly. Size is omitted from some rows. Given values are once, few, many or a class for expanded clones.

v_call	d_call	clone_size	j_call	cdr3_aa	cdr3_nt
TRBV19	-	-	TRBJ2-7	CASSNRDYEQYF	TGTGCCAGTAGTAACCGGGACTACGAGCAGTACTTC
TRBV20-1	-	-	TRBJ1-2	CSASIGQANYGYTF	TGCAGTGCTAGTATAGGGCAGGCAAACTATGGCTACACCTTC
TRBV28	-	many	TRBJ2-5	CASSFRSEETQYF	TGTGCCAGCAGTTTTCGGTCCGAAGAGACCCAGTACTTC
TRBV27	-	few	TRBJ2-1	CASQVGGPTNEQFF	TGTGCCAGCCAGGTCGGGGGGCCGACCAATGAGCAGTTCTTC
TRBV15	-	-	TRBJ2-7	CATSRDQVLHEQYF	TGTGCCACCAGCAGAGATCAGGTTCTCCACGAGCAGTACTTC
TRBV7-9	TRBD1	once	TRBJ1-2	CASSRQGAYGYTF	TGTGCCAGCAGCCGACAGGGGGCCTATGGCTACACCTTC
TRBV20-1	TRBD1	-	TRBJ2-5	CSARVTGVETQYF	TGCAGTGCTAGAGTTACAGGGGTGGAGACCCAGTACTTC
TRBV7-3	-	-	TRBJ1-1	CASSGVGVEAFF	TGTGCCAGCAGCGGAGTCGGGGTTGAAGCTTTCTTT
TRBV7-2	-	-	TRBJ2-3	CASSLARRDQQYF	TGTGCCAGCAGCTTAGCGCGTAGGGACCAGCAGTATTTT
TRBV12-5	TRBD1	-	TRBJ1-1	CASTLQGGRRNTEAFF	TGTGCCAGCACCCTCCAGGGGGGGCGCAGGAACACTGAAGCTTTCTTT
TRBV20-1	TRBD2	-	TRBJ2-5	CSAGPIAGDLQTQYF	TGCAGTGCTGGGCCTATAGCGGGAGACCTTCAGACCCAGTACTTC
TRBV7-8	TRBD2	-	TRBJ2-1	CASSLASGLATSNEQFF	TGTGCCAGCAGCTTAGCGAGCGGACTAGCGACATCCAATGAGCAGTTCTTC
TRBV9	TRBD2	-	TRBJ2-5	CASSAGGGGRETQYF	TGTGCCAGCAGCGCGGGGGGGGGGGGGCGGGAGACCCAGTACTTC
TRBV7-2	-	few	TRBJ2-3	CASSYRGSSTDTQYF	TGTGCCAGCAGCTATCGGGGATCTAGCACAGATACGCAGTATTTT
TRBV7-2	-	few	TRBJ2-3	CASSLVNTDTQYF	TGTGCCAGCAGCTTGGTAAACACAGATACGCAGTATTTT
TRBV25-1	-	-	TRBJ1-3	CGPGRLCSGNTIYF	TGTGGCCCTGGGAGGCTGTGCTCTGGAAACACCATATATTTT
TRBV10-3	-	-	TRBJ1-3	CAISEMTVGSGNTIYF	TGTGCCATCAGTGAAATGACAGTCGGCTCTGGAAACACCATATATTTT
TRBV20-1	-	-	TRBJ2-7	CSAKGPYEQYF	TGCAGTGCTAAAGGGCCCTACGAGCAGTACTTC
TRBV25-1	-	-	TRBJ1-2	CASSEGVRANYGYTF	TGTGCCAGCAGTGAGGGTGTAAGGGCTAACTATGGCTACACCTTC
TRBV5-8	-	many	TRBJ1-1	CASSKTENTEAFF	TGTGCCAGCAGCAAGACGGAAAACACTGAAGCTTTCTTT
TRBV9	-	-	TRBJ2-5	CASSVDPGVETQYF	TGTGCCAGCAGCGTAGACCCCGGGGTGGAGACCCAGTACTTC
TRBV19	TRBD1	-	TRBJ1-6	CATSTGQNNSPLHF	TGTGCCACCTCCACGGGACAGAATAATTCACCCCTCCACTTT
TRBV24-1	-	few	TRBJ2-2	CATKGSNTGELFF	TGTGCCACCAAGGGATCGAACACCGGGGAGCTGTTTTTT
TRBV29-1	-	once	TRBJ1-2	CSVVLSNYGYTF	TGCAGCGTTGTGCTAAGTAACTATGGCTACACCTTC
TRBV20-1	TRBD1	many	TRBJ1-1	CSAAPQGARGTEAFF	TGCAGTGCTGCCCCACAGGGGGCGCGAGGAACTGAAGCTTTCTTT
TRBV29-1	TRBD1	-	TRBJ2-1	CSGGVGGQINNEQFF	TGCAGCGGTGGGGTAGGGGGACAGATCAACAATGAGCAGTTCTTC
TRBV2	-	-	TRBJ1-2	CASSLNGANYGYTF	TGTGCCAGCAGCTTAAACGGTGCTAACTATGGCTACACCTTC
TRBV2	-	-	TRBJ1-1	CAIGLLWTEAFF	TGTGCCATCGGACTGTTATGGACTGAAGCTTTCTTT
TRBV7-9	-	many	TRBJ2-2	CASNRALDYSGELFF	TGTGCCAGCAACCGAGCATTAGATTATAGCGGGGAGCTGTTTTTT
TRBV19	TRBD1	-	TRBJ1-5	CASSMFTGGNQPQHF	TGTGCCAGTAGTATGTTCACAGGGGGGAATCAGCCCCAGCATTTT
TRBV5-1	-	many	TRBJ2-5	CASSLGVLETQYF	TGCGCCAGCAGCTTGGGGGTGTTGGAGACCCAGTACTTC
TRBV15	TRBD1	-	TRBJ1-2	CATSREGTAGGYTF	TGTGCCACCAGCAGAGAAGGGACAGCCGGTGGCTACACCTTC
TRBV6-4	TRBD2	many	TRBJ2-1	CASSIGGGSYNEQFF	TGTGCCAGCAGTATAGGCGGGGGTTCCTACAATGAGCAGTTCTTC
TRBV7-9	TRBD1	-	TRBJ2-2	CASSARDRGAINTGELFF	TGTGCCAGCAGCGCACGGGACAGGGGAGCGATAAACACCGGGGAGCTGTTTTTT
TRBV20-1	-	-	TRBJ1-1	CSAPQVGVNTEAFF	TGCAGTGCCCCTCAGGTAGGGGTGAACACTGAAGCTTTCTTT
TRBV6-1	-	-	TRBJ1-1	CASSDEGRGTEAFF	TGTGCCAGCAGTGATGAGGGGCGGGGCACTGAAGCTTTCTTT
TRBV2	-	few	TRBJ2-3	CASRSGDTQYF	TGTGCCAGCAGGTCCGGGGATACGCAGTATTTT
TRBV29-1	TRBD1	many	TRBJ1-3	CSVEGQALSGNTIYF	TGCAGCGTTGAGGGACAGGCTCTCTCTGGAAACACCATATATTTT
TRBV5-4	-	-	TRBJ2-7	CASSLVLDTPSYEQYF	TGTGCCAGCAGCTTGGTATTGGACACACCTTCCTACGAGCAGTACTTC
TRBV15	TRBD2	once	TRBJ2-5	CATSRESGSRDQETQYF	TGTGCCACCAGCAGAGAAAGCGGGAGCCGTGACCAAGAGACCCAGTACTTC
TRBV12-3/TRBV12-4	-	-	TRBJ2-3	CASSFRGRIADTQYF	TGTGCCAGCAGTTTCAGGGGACGGATAGCAGATACGCAGTATTTT
TRBV11-1	-	few	TRBJ1-1	CASSWDKGVYTEAFF	TGTGCCAGCAGCTGGGACAAGGGGGTATATACTGAAGCTTTCTTT
TRBV19	TRBD1	-	TRBJ2-7	CASSIGRWTGAAEQYF	TGTGCCAGTAGTATTGGGCGTTGGACAGGGGCTGCCGAGCAGTACTTC
TRBV10-3	TRBD1	-	TRBJ2-2	CAINTDRDRTGELFF	TGTGCCATCAACACCGACAGGGATCGAACCGGGGAGCTGTTTTTT
TRBV15	-	-	TRBJ1-3	CATSKRGQGTGNTIYF	TGTGCCACCAGCAAGCGCGGGCAGGGCACTGGAAACACCATATATTTT
TRBV7-2	-	-	TRBJ2-7	CASSLGWEASSYEQYF	TGTGCCAGCAGCTTAGGGTGGGAGGCGAGCTCCTACGAGCAATACTTC
TRBV7-2	-	many	TRBJ2-1	CASSFRPYNEQFF	TGTGCCAGCAGCTTTCGTCCTTACAATGAGCAGTTCTTC